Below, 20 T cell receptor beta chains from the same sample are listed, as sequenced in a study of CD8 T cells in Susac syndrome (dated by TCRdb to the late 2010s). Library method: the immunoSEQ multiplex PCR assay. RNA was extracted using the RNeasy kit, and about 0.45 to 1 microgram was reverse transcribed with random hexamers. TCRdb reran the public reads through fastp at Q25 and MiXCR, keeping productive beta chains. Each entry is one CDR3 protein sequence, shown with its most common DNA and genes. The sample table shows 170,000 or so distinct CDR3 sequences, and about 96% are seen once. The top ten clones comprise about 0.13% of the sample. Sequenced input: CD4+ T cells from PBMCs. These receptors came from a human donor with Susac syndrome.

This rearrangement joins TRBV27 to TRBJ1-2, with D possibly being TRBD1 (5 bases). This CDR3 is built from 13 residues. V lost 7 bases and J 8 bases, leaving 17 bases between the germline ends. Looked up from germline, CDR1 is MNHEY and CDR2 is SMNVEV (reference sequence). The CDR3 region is CASTFSAGHGYTF. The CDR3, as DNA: TGTGCCAGCACCTTCTCCGCGGGGCACGGCTACACCTTC.

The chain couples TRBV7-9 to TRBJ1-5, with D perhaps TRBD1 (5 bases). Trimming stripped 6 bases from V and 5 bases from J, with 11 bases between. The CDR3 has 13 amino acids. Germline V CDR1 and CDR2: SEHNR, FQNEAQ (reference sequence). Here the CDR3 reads CASSSDNDQPQHF. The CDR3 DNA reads TGTGCCAGCAGTTCGGACAACGATCAGCCCCAGCATTTT. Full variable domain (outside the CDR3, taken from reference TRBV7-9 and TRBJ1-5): DTGVSQNPRHKITKRGQNVTFRCDPISEHNRLYWYRQTLGQGPEFLTYFQNEAQLEKSRLLSDRFSAERPKGSFSTLEIQRTEQGDSAMYLCASSSDNDQPQHFGDGTRLSIL.

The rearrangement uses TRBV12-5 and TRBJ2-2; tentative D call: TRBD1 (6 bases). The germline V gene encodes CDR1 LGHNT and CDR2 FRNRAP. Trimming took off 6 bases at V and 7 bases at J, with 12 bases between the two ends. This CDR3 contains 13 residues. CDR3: CASGATGNGELFF. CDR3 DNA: TGTGCTAGTGGGGCCACAGGGAACGGGGAGCTGTTTTTT.

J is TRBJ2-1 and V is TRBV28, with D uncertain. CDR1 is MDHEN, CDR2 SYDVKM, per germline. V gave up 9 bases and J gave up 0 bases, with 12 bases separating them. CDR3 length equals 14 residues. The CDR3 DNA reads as TGTGCCAGTACGGCACATGGCTCCTACAATGAGCAGTTCTTC. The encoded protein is CASTAHGSYNEQFF.

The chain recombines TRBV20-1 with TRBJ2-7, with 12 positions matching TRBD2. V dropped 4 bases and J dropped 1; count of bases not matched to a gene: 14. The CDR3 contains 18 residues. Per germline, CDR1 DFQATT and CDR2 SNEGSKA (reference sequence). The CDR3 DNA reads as TGCAGTGCTATCGGTTTGGTGACTAGCGGGAGTAGTTCCTACGAGCAGTACTTC. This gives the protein CSAIGLVTSGSSSYEQYF.

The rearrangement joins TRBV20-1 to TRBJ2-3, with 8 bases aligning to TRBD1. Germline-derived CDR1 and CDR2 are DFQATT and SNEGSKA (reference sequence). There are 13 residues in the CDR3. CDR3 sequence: CSLGQGARDTQYF. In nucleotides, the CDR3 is TGCAGCCTGGGGCAGGGGGCAAGGGATACGCAGTATTTT.

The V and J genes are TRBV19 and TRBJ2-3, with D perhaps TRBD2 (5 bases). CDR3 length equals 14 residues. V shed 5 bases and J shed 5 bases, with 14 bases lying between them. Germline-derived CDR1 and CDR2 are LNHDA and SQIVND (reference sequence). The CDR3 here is CASSGRPRGDTQYF. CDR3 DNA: TGTGCCAGTAGTGGACGGCCCCGGGGAGATACGCAGTATTTT.

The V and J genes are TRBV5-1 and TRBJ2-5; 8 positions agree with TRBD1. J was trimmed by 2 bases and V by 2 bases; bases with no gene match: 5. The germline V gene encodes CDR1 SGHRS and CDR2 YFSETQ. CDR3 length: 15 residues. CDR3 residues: CASSFGQGRQETQYF. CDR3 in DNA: TGCGCCAGCAGCTTCGGACAGGGAAGACAAGAGACCCAGTACTTC.

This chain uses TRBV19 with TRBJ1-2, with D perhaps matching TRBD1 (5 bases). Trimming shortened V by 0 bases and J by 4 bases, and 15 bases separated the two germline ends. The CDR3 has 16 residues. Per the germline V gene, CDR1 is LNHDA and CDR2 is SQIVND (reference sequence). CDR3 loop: CASSIDPSDRFYGYTF. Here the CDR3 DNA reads TGTGCCAGTAGTATAGATCCCAGCGACAGATTCTATGGCTACACCTTC.

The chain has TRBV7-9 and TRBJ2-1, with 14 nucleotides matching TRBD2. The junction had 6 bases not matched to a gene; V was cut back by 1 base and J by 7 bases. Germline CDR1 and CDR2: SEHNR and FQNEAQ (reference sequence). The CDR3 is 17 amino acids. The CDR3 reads CASSLGIGTSGRNEQFF. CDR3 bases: TGTGCCAGCAGCTTAGGAATAGGGACTAGCGGGAGAAATGAGCAGTTCTTC.

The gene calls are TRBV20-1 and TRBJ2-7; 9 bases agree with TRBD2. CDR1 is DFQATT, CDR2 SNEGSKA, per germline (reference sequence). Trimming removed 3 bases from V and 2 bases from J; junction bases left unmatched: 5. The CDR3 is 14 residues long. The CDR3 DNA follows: TGCAGTGCTAGTTATAGCGGGAGCGCCTACGAGCAGTACTTC. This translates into CSASYSGSAYEQYF.

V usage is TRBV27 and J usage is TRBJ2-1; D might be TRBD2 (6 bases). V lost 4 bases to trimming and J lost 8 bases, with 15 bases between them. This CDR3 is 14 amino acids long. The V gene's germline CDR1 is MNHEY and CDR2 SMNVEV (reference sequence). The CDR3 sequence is CASSSYRLAHEQFF. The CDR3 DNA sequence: TGTGCCAGCAGTTCATATCGGCTAGCGCATGAGCAGTTCTTC.

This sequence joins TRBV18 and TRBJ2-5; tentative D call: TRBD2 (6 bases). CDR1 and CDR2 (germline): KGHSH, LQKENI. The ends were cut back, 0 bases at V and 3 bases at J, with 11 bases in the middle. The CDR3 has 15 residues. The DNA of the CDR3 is TGTGCCAGCTCACCACCGGTGCTAGCGAAAGAGACCCAGTACTTC. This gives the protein CASSPPVLAKETQYF. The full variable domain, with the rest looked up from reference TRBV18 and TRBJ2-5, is NAGVMQNPRHLVRRRGQEARLRCSPMKGHSHVYWYRQLPEEGLKFMVYLQKENIIDESGMPKERFSAEFPKEGPSILRIQQVVRGDSAAYFCASSPPVLAKETQYFGPGTRLLVL.

The CDR3 here is CASSEDFRQRGYTF. The CDR3 DNA reads TGTGCCAGCAGTGAAGACTTCAGGCAGAGAGGCTACACCTTC. The V and J genes are TRBV25-1 and TRBJ1-2, with no clear D. Germline V gene sequence: CDR1 MGHDK, CDR2 SYGVNS. Trimming took off 2 bases at V and 8 bases at J, with 15 bases between the two ends. CDR3 length: 14 residues.

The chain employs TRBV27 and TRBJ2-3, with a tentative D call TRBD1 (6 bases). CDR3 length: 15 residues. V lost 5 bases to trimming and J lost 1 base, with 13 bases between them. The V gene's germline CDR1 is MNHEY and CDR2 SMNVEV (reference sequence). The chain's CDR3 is CASSLWDTGTDTQYF. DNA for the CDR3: TGTGCCAGCAGTCTATGGGACACCGGCACAGATACGCAGTATTTT.

CDR3 nucleotide sequence: TGTGCCAGCAGTTTCTACAGGGACGGACACAATGAGCAGTTCTTC. It is translated as CASSFYRDGHNEQFF. The V and J genes are TRBV12-3 or TRBV12-4 and TRBJ2-1; TRBD1 is a possible D gene (6 bases). Trimming took 3 bases from V and 5 from J, leaving 14 bases between them. CDR3 size: 15 residues.

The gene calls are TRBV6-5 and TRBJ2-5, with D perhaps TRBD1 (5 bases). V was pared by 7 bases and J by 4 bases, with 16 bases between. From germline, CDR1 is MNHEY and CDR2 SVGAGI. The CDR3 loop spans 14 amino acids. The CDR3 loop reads CASMGQGFLETQYF. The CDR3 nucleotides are TGTGCCAGCATGGGCCAGGGCTTTCTAGAGACCCAGTACTTC.

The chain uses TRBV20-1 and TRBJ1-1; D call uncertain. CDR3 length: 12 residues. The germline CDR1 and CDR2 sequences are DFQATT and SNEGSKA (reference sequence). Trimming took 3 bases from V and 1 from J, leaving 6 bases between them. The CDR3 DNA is TGCAGTGCTAGTAGGACGAACACTGAAGCTTTCTTT. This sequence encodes CSASRTNTEAFF.

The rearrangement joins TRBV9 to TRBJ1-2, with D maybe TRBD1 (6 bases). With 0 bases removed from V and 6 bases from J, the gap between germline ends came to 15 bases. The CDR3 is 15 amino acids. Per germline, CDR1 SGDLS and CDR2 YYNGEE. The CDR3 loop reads CASSVEAGVYDGYTF. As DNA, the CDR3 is TGTGCCAGCAGCGTAGAGGCAGGGGTTTATGATGGCTACACCTTC.

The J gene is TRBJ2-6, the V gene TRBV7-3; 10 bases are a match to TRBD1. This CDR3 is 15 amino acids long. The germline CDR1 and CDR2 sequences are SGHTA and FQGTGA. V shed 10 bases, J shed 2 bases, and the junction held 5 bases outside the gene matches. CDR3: CATRTGGAGANVLTF. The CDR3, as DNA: TGTGCCACCCGGACAGGGGGAGCTGGGGCCAACGTCCTGACTTTC.